This T cell receptor (beta chain) appears in the sequencing data of a study of CD8 T cells in ankylosing spondylitis. Study results and limitations: Disease-linked clones, CD8+, were relatively rare in peripheral blood. In the blood and synovial fluid of reactive arthritis, some motif variants had been previously reported. Apparently characteristic of ankylosing spondylitis blood was a TCR beta motif (about 8 highly homologous variants).

There are many counts of this clonotype. Its antigen is currently unknown. The V and J ends lost 7 bases and 13 bases respectively, with 14 bases between them. Germline CDR1 reads MDHEN; CDR2 reads SYDVKM. The CDR3 runs to 11 residues. Preparation of TCR beta libraries was done by quantitative 5'-RACE with molecular barcodes. From the 5' RACE reads, TCRdb called clonotypes with MiXCR, one entry per CDR3 protein. The table shows 150,000 to 200,000 distinct CDR3 sequences, with approximately 10% occurring only once. The chain combines TRBV28 with TRBJ2-1; the D is unclear. The TCR sequence derives from a male donor with ankylosing spondylitis or in good health (not recorded which). The source material was blood, either unsorted or a sorted T cell fraction (not recorded which). The CDR3, as DNA: TGTGCCAGCACCCTTGATGCTAAACAGTTCTTC. Translation gives CASTLDAKQFF.